The rows below give T cell receptor beta chains drawn from one sample of a study of preoperative IRX-2 immunotherapy in early breast cancer. TCRdb's copy holds only in-frame clones and misses some; the assay was immunoSEQ multiplex PCR. The table records under 4,000 clones, around 69% of them present only once. The sequenced sample was tumor tissue, obtained after IRX-2 immunotherapy. These receptors originate from a human donor with breast cancer. Both conserved end residues are part of each CDR3. Fields, in order: V gene, clone size, D gene, J gene, CDR3 protein, CDR3 DNA. D genes are given only for firm matches. Expanded clones get a size class; other rows say once, few or many, or leave the size out.

>TRBV7-1|NA|TRBD2|TRBJ2-7
CASSRRGGGRAHSYEQYF
TGTGCCAGCAGCAGGAGAGGTGGCGGGAGGGCCCACTCCTACGAGCAGTACTTC
>TRBV6-8|NA|TRBD2|TRBJ2-1
CASNILAGVTDEQFF
TGTGCCAGCAACATACTAGCGGGAGTTACGGATGAGCAGTTCTTC
>TRBV6-8|NA|NA|TRBJ2-3
CASSRGSTDTQYF
TGTGCCAGCAGTCGAGGGAGCACAGATACGCAGTATTTT
>TRBV6-8|NA|TRBD1|TRBJ2-2
CASSYLGTGGTGELFF
TGTGCCAGCAGTTACCTCGGGACAGGGGGCACCGGGGAGCTGTTTTTT
>TRBV19|NA|TRBD1|TRBJ1-1
CASIKDRANTEAFF
TGTGCCAGTATCAAGGACAGGGCGAACACTGAAGCTTTCTTT
>TRBV11-3|NA|NA|TRBJ2-7
CASSRSATTGYEQYF
TGTGCCAGCAGCCGATCTGCCACCACAGGCTACGAGCAGTACTTC
>TRBV18|NA|TRBD1|TRBJ1-1
CASSSGQGAEAFF
TGTGCCAGCTCATCGGGACAGGGGGCGGAAGCTTTCTTT
>TRBV28|hyperexpanded|NA|TRBJ1-5
CASSTYNGGNQPQHF
TGTGCCAGCAGTACATACAACGGGGGCAATCAGCCCCAGCATTTT
>TRBV15|few|TRBD1|TRBJ2-3
CATSSRTGSTDTQYF
TGTGCCACCAGCTCGCGGACAGGGAGCACAGATACGCAGTATTTT
>TRBV7-5|few|NA|TRBJ2-5
CASSFGTEHQETQYF
TGTGCCAGCAGCTTTGGGACCGAGCACCAAGAGACCCAGTACTTC
>TRBV28|NA|NA|TRBJ1-2
CASSLGDYGYTF
TGTGCCAGCAGCCTAGGGGACTATGGCTACACCTTC
>TRBV5-1|once|TRBD2|TRBJ2-7
CASSLTVSGSVHEQYF
TGCGCCAGCAGCTTGACAGTTAGCGGGAGTGTTCACGAGCAGTACTTC
>TRBV5-1|NA|TRBD1|TRBJ2-3
CASSVYSPGTGGTDTQYF
TGCGCCAGCAGCGTATATAGTCCCGGGACAGGGGGCACAGATACGCAGTATTTT
>TRBV7-4|NA|NA|TRBJ2-3
CANSLGDGANTDTQYF
TGTGCCAACAGCTTAGGGGACGGGGCGAACACAGATACGCAGTATTTT
>TRBV28|NA|TRBD1|TRBJ2-7
CASRRQGYEQYF
TGTGCCAGCAGGAGACAGGGGTACGAGCAATACTTC
>TRBV19|NA|TRBD2|TRBJ2-2
CASTRPGLAGFTGELFF
TGTGCCAGTACGCGACCCGGACTAGCGGGTTTCACCGGGGAGCTGTTTTTT
>TRBV11-3|NA|NA|TRBJ2-2
CASSQGVSPNTGELFF
TGTGCCAGCAGCCAGGGTGTGTCCCCGAACACCGGGGAGCTGTTTTTT
>TRBV5-1|once|NA|TRBJ2-3
CASSQNGGTLTDTQYF
TGCGCCAGCAGCCAGAATGGGGGGACTCTCACAGATACGCAGTATTTT
>TRBV9|NA|NA|TRBJ2-3
CASSEWGVDTQYF
TGTGCCAGCAGTGAATGGGGGGTAGATACGCAGTATTTT
>TRBV23-1|NA|NA|TRBJ1-5
CASSQAILSNQPQHF
TGCGCCAGCAGCCAAGCGATTTTGAGCAATCAGCCCCAGCATTTT
>TRBV11-3|NA|NA|TRBJ2-4
CASSLSSQTAKNIQYF
TGTGCCAGCAGCTTATCTTCGCAAACGGCCAAAAACATTCAGTACTTC
>TRBV11-3|NA|NA|TRBJ2-3
CASSLGRTPGLTDTQYF
TGTGCCAGCAGCTTAGGGCGGACACCCGGGCTCACAGATACGCAGTATTTT
>TRBV18|NA|NA|TRBJ2-7
CASSPPASANYEQYF
TGTGCCAGCTCACCACCGGCTAGCGCCAACTACGAGCAGTACTTC
>TRBV19|NA|NA|TRBJ2-2
CASRIEKNTGELFF
TGTGCCAGTAGGATTGAAAAGAACACCGGGGAGCTGTTTTTT
>TRBV6-8|NA|NA|TRBJ1-2
CASSGNHYGYTF
TGTGCCAGCTCCGGGAACCACTATGGCTACACCTTC
>TRBV28|NA|NA|TRBJ1-2
CASTPGDERGGYTF
TGTGCCAGCACCCCAGGAGACGAAAGGGGTGGCTACACCTTC
>TRBV11-3|NA|TRBD2|TRBJ2-2
CASSPGLAGALGELFF
TGTGCCAGCAGCCCGGGACTAGCGGGAGCGCTCGGGGAGCTGTTTTTT
>TRBV6-8|once|NA|TRBJ2-3
CASSVIRTDTQYF
TGTGCCAGCAGTGTGATCCGCACAGATACGCAGTATTTT
>TRBV11-3|NA|NA|TRBJ1-5
CASSFGGPNQPQHF
TGTGCCAGCAGCTTCGGGGGCCCCAATCAGCCCCAGCATTTT
>TRBV6-8|NA|NA|TRBJ1-2
CASSEATYGYTF
TGTGCCAGCAGTGAGGCCACCTATGGCTACACCTTC
>TRBV19|NA|NA|TRBJ2-1
CASSIGGILNEQFF
TGTGCCAGTAGTATTGGGGGGATTCTCAATGAGCAGTTCTTC
>TRBV11-3|NA|TRBD2|TRBJ2-7
CASSLVAGGGYEQYF
TGTGCCAGCAGCTTAGTAGCGGGAGGAGGCTACGAGCAGTACTTC
>TRBV11-3|NA|TRBD1|TRBJ1-2
CASSLDIRTGNGYTF
TGTGCCAGCAGCCTCGACATTCGGACAGGGAATGGCTACACCTTC
>TRBV19|once|TRBD1|TRBJ1-2
CASSSRQGNTF
TGTGCCAGTAGTAGCCGACAGGGGAACACCTTC
>TRBV5-1|NA|TRBD2|TRBJ2-1
CASSTTSGDNEQFF
TGCGCCAGCAGCACGACTAGCGGGGACAATGAGCAGTTCTTC
>TRBV19|few|TRBD2|TRBJ2-1
CASRALAHSYNEQFF
TGTGCCAGTAGAGCACTAGCGCACTCCTACAATGAGCAGTTCTTC
>TRBV6-4|NA|TRBD1|TRBJ2-7
CASSEAGGPEQYF
TGTGCCAGCAGTGAAGCAGGGGGTCCCGAGCAGTACTTC
>TRBV28|NA|TRBD1|TRBJ1-2
CASRTGIVYGYTF
TGTGCCAGTCGGACAGGGATCGTCTATGGCTACACCTTC